This TCR beta chain was sequenced for a study of control samples from healthy donors and cancer patients. CDR1 is SNHLY and CDR2 is FYNNEI in the germline V gene. Trimming took off 6 bases at V and 4 bases at J, with 10 bases between the two ends. The CDR3 is 13 residues long. Sequenced by immunoSEQ multiplex PCR; TCRdb stores in-frame clones only, minus some. Of around 68,000 clones listed, about 83% were seen once; the top ten hold 15% to 18%. V and J are TRBV2 and TRBJ2-1; perhaps TRBD1 as D (6 bases). Sequenced material: blood. The TCR comes from a man aged 55 to 70 in good health. The CDR3 coding sequence is TGTGCCAGCAGAGCCGACAGGTACAATGAGCAGTTCTTC. Translated, it gives CASRADRYNEQFF.